This T cell receptor (beta chain) was found in a study of Ad26.COV2.S vaccination and SARS-CoV-2 variants. Study in general: Vaccine-arm donor from the placebo-controlled COV1001 Ad26.COV2.S trial.

The length of the CDR3 is 13 residues. Trimming took 5 bases from V and 8 from J; bases not matched to a gene: 9. Germline V gives CDR1 GTSNPN, CDR2 SVGIG (reference sequence). The table came from immunoSEQ multiplex PCR; TCRdb's copy has only in-frame clones and leaves some out. The sample lists about 350,000 clones; 88% were seen once. The treatment is: approximately 18 received Ad26.COV2.S at low or high dose, single or two shots; 5 received placebo; per-sample allocation not given. Specimen acquisition occurred on day 63 following the initial vaccine or placebo injection. The origin of this receptor is a person between 18 and 65 years old who received the Ad26.COV2.S COVID-19 vaccine or a placebo. This chain uses TRBV30 with TRBJ2-1; 7 bases agree with TRBD1. Sequenced material: peripheral blood, taken in a trial of Ad26.COV2.S vaccine versus placebo. The CDR3 nucleotides are TGTGCCTGGTCGACAGGGAATTCCGATGAGCAGTTCTTC. This translates into CAWSTGNSDEQFF.